The T cell receptor (beta chain) under discussion was sequenced for a study of Siglec-9 on CD8 T cells in melanoma (dated by TCRdb to the late 2010s). Broadly, across the study: The study examined the expression of Siglec-9 on CD8+ T cells and how Siglec-9 regulates T cells within the melanoma tumor microenvironment. General findings and caveats noted by the study authors: Siglec-9 was reported to mark and regulate an effector memory CD8+ T-cell subset that appeared to accumulate within melanoma tumors.

V is trimmed back by 4 bases and J by 2 bases, and the junction contains 12 bases that no gene match accounts for. CDR1 and CDR2 are read off the germline V gene as SGHVS and FNYEAQ. There are 17 amino acids in the CDR3, from cysteine to valine inclusive. Only the CDR3 part of the read is kept: 51 bases, read in frame from the first base. Libraries were constructed by the immunoSEQ multiplex PCR assay. TCRdb carries this immuneACCESS record with in-frame sequences only. Its versions omit some clonotypes, under half of them owing to an unresolved V gene in the studies checked, with the rest unexplained. The sample includes tens of thousands of clones, with approximately 80% observed a single time. Of the sample, 5.8% is held by the ten largest clones. For this clone: Its antigen target is currently unknown. No much larger clone exists at a distance of one base, and base qualities are not known.

The chain is made from TRBV7-6 and TRBJ2-7, with 9 central nucleotides matching TRBD2. Source material: Siglec-9- CD8+ T cells sorted from blood. The cell subset or site tag for this specimen amounts to: CD8 T cells lacking Siglec-9. The sequence derives from a human donor in good health. The CDR3 region: CASSSPEWAGGTYEQYV. The bases are TGTGCCAGCAGCTCCCCCGAATGGGCGGGGGGGACCTACGAGCAGTACGTC.